One and the same sample provided the 17 T cell receptor beta chains below, sequenced in a study of T cell responses to AZD1222 COVID-19 vaccine. Data came from immunoSEQ multiplex PCR; TCRdb stores just in-frame clones and leaves some out. The table records about 95,000 clones, roughly 89% of them present only once. Source: peripheral blood, taken on day 0 of AZD1222 vaccination. Every receptor here comes from an adult in good health.

The chain recombines TRBV7-6 with TRBJ1-2; D ambiguous. The germline CDR1 and CDR2 sequences are SGHVS and FNYEAQ. The CDR3 runs to 13 residues. Trimming stripped 0 bases from V and 7 bases from J, with 9 bases between. CDR3 sequence: CASSLADWGGYTF. CDR3 bases: TGTGCCAGCAGCTTAGCAGACTGGGGTGGCTACACCTTC.

The chain combines TRBV23-1 with TRBJ2-5, with 8 bases aligning to TRBD2. TRBV23-1 is an ORF; its function is uncertain. This CDR3 region has 18 residues. J lost 2 bases, V lost 0 bases, and 11 bases had no gene match. Here the CDR3 DNA reads TGCGCCAGCAGTCAATCCCGGGAGGGCAGGGGCCCTCAAGAGACCCAGTACTTC. It is translated as CASSQSREGRGPQETQYF.

The chain couples TRBV7-8 to TRBJ1-2, with D possibly being TRBD1 (5 bases). The CDR3 has 14 amino acids. The germline V and J ends were trimmed by 2 bases and 8 bases, with 15 bases remaining between them. Germline assignment: CDR1 SGHVS and CDR2 FQNEAQ. Here the CDR3 DNA reads TGTGCCAGCAGCTTAATAGGAGGAAAGGGGGGCTACACCTTC. Translation gives CASSLIGGKGGYTF.

The J gene is TRBJ1-2, the V gene TRBV6-4; D gene ambiguous. Trimming removed 4 bases at V and 4 bases at J, with 10 bases between. In germline, CDR1 is MRHNA, CDR2 SNTAGT. The CDR3 consists of 13 residues. The CDR3 protein is CASSASWAYGYTF. In DNA form, the CDR3 reads TGTGCCAGCAGTGCCTCGTGGGCCTATGGCTACACCTTC.

The DNA of the CDR3 is TGTGCCAGCAGCTTAGATTTTGCGCCCCCCGCTTTCTTT. This translates into CASSLDFAPPAFF. This chain joins TRBV11-2 and TRBJ1-1; the D is unclear. V lost 0 bases and J lost 11, with 13 bases in between. The CDR3 runs to 13 residues. The germline gives CDR1 SGHAT, CDR2 FQNNGV.

CDR3 coding DNA: TGTGCTAGTGGTTTGGACGGAGTCAATCAGCCCCAGCATTTT. This encodes CASGLDGVNQPQHF. This chain links TRBV12-5 with TRBJ1-5; D is unclear. CDR1 is LGHNT, CDR2 FRNRAP, per germline. The V end was cut by 1 base, the J end by 3 bases, with 7 bases between. The CDR3 runs 14 residues.

V and J are TRBV5-1 and TRBJ1-2; TRBD1 might be the D (6 bases). The ends were cut back, 4 bases at V and 7 bases at J, with 17 bases in the middle. CDR3 size: 14 residues. Germline V gene lookup returns CDR1 SGHRS and CDR2 YFSETQ. CDR3 sequence: CASSPDGTSSGYTF. CDR3 DNA sequence: TGCGCCAGCAGCCCAGACGGGACATCGAGTGGCTACACCTTC.

The gene calls are TRBV7-9 and TRBJ2-5; 9 bases agree with TRBD2. V dropped 0 bases and J dropped 9; count of bases not matched to a gene: 5. Germline CDR1 and CDR2: SEHNR and FQNEAQ (reference sequence). There are 14 residues in the CDR3. CDR3 nucleotide sequence: TGTGCCAGCAGCTTAGCGTCTAGCGGGGCATCCCAGTACTTC. Translated: CASSLASSGASQYF. The complete variable domain, with remaining parts taken from reference TRBV7-9 and TRBJ2-5, reads DTGVSQNPRHKITKRGQNVTFRCDPISEHNRLYWYRQTLGQGPEFLTYFQNEAQLEKSRLLSDRFSAERPKGSFSTLEIQRTEQGDSAMYLCASSLASSGASQYFGPGTRLLVL.

This clone has only one observation. The J gene is TRBJ2-7, the V gene TRBV9; 7 bases match TRBD1. This CDR3 spans 14 amino acids. Losses at the gene ends were 6 bases for V and 0 bases for J; bases not matched to a gene: 6. Germline V gives CDR1 SGDLS, CDR2 YYNGEE. CDR3 sequence (DNA): TGTGCCAGCACCGGTAGGGACAGCTCCTACGAGCAGTACTTC. It yields the protein CASTGRDSSYEQYF.

The V call is TRBV5-4, the J call TRBJ2-1; tentatively, D is TRBD1 (5 bases). Trimming left V 3 bases short and J 4 bases short, with 14 bases between. The CDR3 covers 15 residues. Germline loops: CDR1 SGHNT, CDR2 YYREEE (reference sequence). CDR3 residues: CASSSLTDKYNEQFF. CDR3 nucleotides: TGTGCCAGCAGCTCTCTGACAGACAAATACAATGAGCAGTTCTTC.

V and J are TRBV5-4 and TRBJ2-2; 7 bases line up with TRBD1. Germline V lookup: CDR1 SGHNT, CDR2 YYREEE (reference sequence). The length of the CDR3 is 16 residues. With 4 bases clipped from V and 1 base from J, the junction kept 7 bases outside the gene matches. The DNA for the CDR3 is TGTGCCAGCAGCAAGAACAGGGGACAGAACACCGGGGAGCTGTTTTTT. Protein: CASSKNRGQNTGELFF.

The genes are TRBV5-4 and TRBJ2-5; no definite D call. V lost 4 bases, J lost 1 base, and 11 bases lay in between. Germline V gene sequence: CDR1 SGHNT, CDR2 YYREEE (reference sequence). CDR3 length: 14 residues. CDR3 region: CASSDDHLQETQYF. The DNA of the CDR3 is TGTGCCAGCAGCGACGACCACCTCCAAGAGACCCAGTACTTC.

Concerning this clone itself: Other DNA sequences in the same sample also yield this CDR3. CDR3 sequence: CASSPGSGSKETQYF. For the CDR3, the DNA is TGTGCCAGCAGCCCCGGCAGCGGGAGTAAAGAGACCCAGTACTTC. V gene TRBV9 combines with J gene TRBJ2-5; 8 bases map to TRBD2. The CDR3 totals 15 residues. Germline V gene data show CDR1 as SGDLS and CDR2 as YYNGEE. V lost 4 bases, J lost 3 bases, and 8 bases stayed unmatched.

This chain joins TRBV28 and TRBJ2-7; 8 positions match TRBD1. Looked up from germline, CDR1 is MDHEN and CDR2 is SYDVKM. V was pared by 6 bases and J by 3 bases, with 10 bases of the junction left unmatched. This CDR3 spans 15 amino acids. The CDR3 DNA follows: TGTGCCAGCAGCTACTCGACAGGGGTATACTACGAGCAGTACTTC. Translation: CASSYSTGVYYEQYF.

The CDR3 loop reads CSVHSGQNYGYTF. The DNA for the CDR3 is TGCAGCGTTCATTCAGGGCAGAACTATGGCTACACCTTC. The gene calls are TRBV29-1 and TRBJ1-2, with a tentative D call TRBD1 (5 bases). Germline CDR1 is SQVTM and CDR2 is ANQGSEA. V was trimmed by 5 bases and J by 2 bases, leaving 12 bases between them. The CDR3 has 13 residues.

The rearrangement joins TRBV7-4 to TRBJ1-1; 11 bases map to TRBD1. CDR1 and CDR2 (germline): SGHVT, SQSDAQ. This CDR3 region has 16 residues. V shed 3 bases, J shed 6 bases, and the junction held 9 bases outside the gene matches. The DNA of the CDR3 is TGTGCCAGCAGCTTCGGACAGGGGGCTAGGCATTCTGAAGCTTTCTTT. Its protein is CASSFGQGARHSEAFF.

The gene calls are TRBV20-1 and TRBJ2-3, with TRBD2 identical over 10 bases. The V gene's germline CDR1 is DFQATT and CDR2 SNEGSKA (reference sequence). CDR3 size: 15 residues. The ends lost 3 bases at V and 0 bases at J; junction bases unmatched: 3. DNA for the CDR3: TGCAGTGCTAGTTCTAGCGGGGGTAGCACAGATACGCAGTATTTT. Translating it yields CSASSSGGSTDTQYF.